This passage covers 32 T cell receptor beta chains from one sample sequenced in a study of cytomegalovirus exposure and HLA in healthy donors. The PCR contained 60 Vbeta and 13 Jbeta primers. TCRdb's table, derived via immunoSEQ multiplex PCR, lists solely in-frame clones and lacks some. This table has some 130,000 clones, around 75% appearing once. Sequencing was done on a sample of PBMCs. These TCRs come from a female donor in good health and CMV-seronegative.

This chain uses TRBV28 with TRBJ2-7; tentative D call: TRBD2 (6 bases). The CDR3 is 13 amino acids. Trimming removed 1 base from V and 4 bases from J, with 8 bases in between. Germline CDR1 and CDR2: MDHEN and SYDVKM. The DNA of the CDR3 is TGTGCCAGCAGTTTATTTGGGGGGTACGAGCAGTACTTC. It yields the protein CASSLFGGYEQYF.

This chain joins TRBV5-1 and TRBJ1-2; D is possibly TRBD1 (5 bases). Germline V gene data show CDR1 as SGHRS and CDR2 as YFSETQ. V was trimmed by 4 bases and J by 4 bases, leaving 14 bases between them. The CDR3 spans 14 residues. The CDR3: CASSPGGGPYGYTF. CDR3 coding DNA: TGCGCCAGCAGCCCGGGGGGGGGACCCTATGGCTACACCTTC.

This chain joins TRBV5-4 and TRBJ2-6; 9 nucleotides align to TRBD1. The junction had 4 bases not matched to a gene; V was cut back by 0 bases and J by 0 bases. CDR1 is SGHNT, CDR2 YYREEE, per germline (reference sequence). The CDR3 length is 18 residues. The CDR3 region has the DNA TGTGCCAGCAGCTTGGGAAACAGGGGGCTCTCTGGGGCCAACGTCCTGACTTTC. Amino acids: CASSLGNRGLSGANVLTF.

CDR3 region: CAWEASGVTNIQYF. The CDR3 DNA is TGTGCCTGGGAGGCTAGCGGGGTTACCAACATTCAGTACTTC. This sequence joins TRBV30 and TRBJ2-4; 9 bases map to TRBD2. The CDR3 covers 14 residues. V lost 5 bases to trimming and J lost 7 bases; unmatched junction nucleotides: 9. CDR1 and CDR2 from the germline V gene are GTSNPN and SVGIG (reference sequence). The full variable domain, its missing parts supplied by reference TRBV30 and TRBJ2-4, is SQTIHQWPATLVQPVGSPLSLECTVEGTSNPNLYWYRQAAGRGLQLLFYSVGIGQISSEVPQNLSASRPQDRQFILSSKKLLLSDSGFYLCAWEASGVTNIQYFGAGTRLSVL.

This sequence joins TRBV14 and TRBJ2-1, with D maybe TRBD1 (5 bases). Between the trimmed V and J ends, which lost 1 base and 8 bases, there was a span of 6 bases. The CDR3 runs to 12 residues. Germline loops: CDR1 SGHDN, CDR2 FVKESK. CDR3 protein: CASSQGGHEQFF. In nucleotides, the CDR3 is TGTGCCAGCAGCCAAGGGGGCCATGAGCAGTTCTTC.

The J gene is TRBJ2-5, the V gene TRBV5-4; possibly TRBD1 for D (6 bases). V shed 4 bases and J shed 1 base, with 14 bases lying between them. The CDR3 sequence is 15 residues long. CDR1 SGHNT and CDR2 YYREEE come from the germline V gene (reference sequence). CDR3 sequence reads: CASSLLRRGQETQYF. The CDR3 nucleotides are TGTGCCAGCAGCCTGCTCCGCAGGGGCCAAGAGACCCAGTACTTC.

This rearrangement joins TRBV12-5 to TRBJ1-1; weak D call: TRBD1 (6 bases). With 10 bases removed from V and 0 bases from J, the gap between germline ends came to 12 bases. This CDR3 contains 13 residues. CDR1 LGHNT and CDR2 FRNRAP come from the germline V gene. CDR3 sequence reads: CAKQDRLNTEAFF. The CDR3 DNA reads TGTGCTAAGCAGGACAGATTGAACACTGAAGCTTTCTTT.

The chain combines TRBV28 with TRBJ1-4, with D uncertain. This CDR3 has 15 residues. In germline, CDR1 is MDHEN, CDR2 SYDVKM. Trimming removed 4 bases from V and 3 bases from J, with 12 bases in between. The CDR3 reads CASSSRLTSNEKLFF. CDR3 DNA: TGTGCCAGCAGTTCCCGCCTTACTTCTAATGAAAAACTGTTTTTT.

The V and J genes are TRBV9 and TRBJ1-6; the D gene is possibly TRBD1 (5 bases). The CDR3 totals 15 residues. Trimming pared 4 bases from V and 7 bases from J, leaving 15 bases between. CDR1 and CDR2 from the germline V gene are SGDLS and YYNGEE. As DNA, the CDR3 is TGTGCCAGCAGCTTGGAGGGTGGGGCAAATTCACCCCTCCACTTT. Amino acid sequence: CASSLEGGANSPLHF.

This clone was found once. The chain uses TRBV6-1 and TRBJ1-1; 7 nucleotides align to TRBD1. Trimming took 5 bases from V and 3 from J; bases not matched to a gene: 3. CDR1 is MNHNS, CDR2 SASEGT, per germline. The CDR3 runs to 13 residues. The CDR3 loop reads CASSSDRDTEAFF. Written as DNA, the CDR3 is TGTGCCAGCAGTTCCGACAGGGACACTGAAGCTTTCTTT.

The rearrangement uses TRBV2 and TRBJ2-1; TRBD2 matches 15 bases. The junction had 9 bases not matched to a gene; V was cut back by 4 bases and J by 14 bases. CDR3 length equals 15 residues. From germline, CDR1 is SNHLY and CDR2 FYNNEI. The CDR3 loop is CASSGRTSGGAEKFF. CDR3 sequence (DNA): TGTGCCAGCAGTGGGCGGACTAGCGGGGGGGCCGAGAAGTTCTTC. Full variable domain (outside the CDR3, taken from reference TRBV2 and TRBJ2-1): EPEVTQTPSHQVTQMGQEVILRCVPISNHLYFYWYRQILGQKVEFLVSFYNNEISEKSEIFDDQFSVERPDGSNFTLKIRSTKLEDSAMYFCASSGRTSGGAEKFFGPGTRLTVL.

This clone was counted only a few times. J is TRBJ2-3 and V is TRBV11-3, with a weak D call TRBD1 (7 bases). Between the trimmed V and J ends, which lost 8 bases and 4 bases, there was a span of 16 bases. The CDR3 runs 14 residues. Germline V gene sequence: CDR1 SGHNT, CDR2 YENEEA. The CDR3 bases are TGTGCCAGCGGCAGGGGGAGGTCATCAGATACGCAGTATTTT. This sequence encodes CASGRGRSSDTQYF.

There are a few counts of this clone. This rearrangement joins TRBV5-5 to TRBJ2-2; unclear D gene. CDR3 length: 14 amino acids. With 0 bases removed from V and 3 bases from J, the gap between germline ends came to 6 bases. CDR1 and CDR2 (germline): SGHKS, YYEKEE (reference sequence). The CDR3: CASSLDSYTGELFF. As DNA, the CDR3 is TGTGCCAGCAGCTTGGACAGTTACACCGGGGAGCTGTTTTTT.

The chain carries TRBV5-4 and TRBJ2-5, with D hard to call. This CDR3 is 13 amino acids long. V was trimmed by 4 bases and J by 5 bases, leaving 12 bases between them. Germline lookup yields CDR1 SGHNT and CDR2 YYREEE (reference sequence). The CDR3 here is CASSRALRETQYF. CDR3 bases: TGTGCCAGCAGCCGTGCCCTCCGGGAGACCCAGTACTTC.

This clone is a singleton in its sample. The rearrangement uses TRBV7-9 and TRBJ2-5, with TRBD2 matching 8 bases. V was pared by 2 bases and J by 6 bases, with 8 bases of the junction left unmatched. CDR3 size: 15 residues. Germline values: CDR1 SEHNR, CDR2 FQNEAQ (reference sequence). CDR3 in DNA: TGTGCCAGCAGCTTACTCCGGGAGGGTCAGAAGACCCAGTACTTC. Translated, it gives CASSLLREGQKTQYF.

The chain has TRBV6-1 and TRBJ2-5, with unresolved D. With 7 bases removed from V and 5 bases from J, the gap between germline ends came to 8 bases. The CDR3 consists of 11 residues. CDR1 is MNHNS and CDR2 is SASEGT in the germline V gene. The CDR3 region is CASIFLETQYF. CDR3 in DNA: TGTGCCAGCATATTTCTGGAGACCCAGTACTTC.

CDR3 sequence (DNA): TGTGCCAGCAGCGTAGGGACAGGGTTCTACGAGCAGTACTTC. This gives the protein CASSVGTGFYEQYF. The chain recombines TRBV9 with TRBJ2-7; 8 bases align to TRBD1. The CDR3 length is 14 residues. CDR1 is SGDLS, CDR2 YYNGEE, per germline. V lost 0 bases to trimming and J lost 3 bases; unmatched junction nucleotides: 2. Combining the CDR3 with reference TRBV9 and TRBJ2-7 gives the whole variable domain DSGVTQTPKHLITATGQRVTLRCSPRSGDLSVYWYQQSLDQGLQFLIQYYNGEERAKGNILERFSAQQFPDLHSELNLSSLELGDSALYFCASSVGTGFYEQYFGPGTRLTVT.

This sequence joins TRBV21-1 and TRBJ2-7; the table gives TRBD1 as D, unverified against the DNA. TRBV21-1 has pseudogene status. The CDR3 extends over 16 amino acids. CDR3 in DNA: TGTGCCAGCAGCAAAAGTGGGGCTAGTCACCGGTACGAGCAGTACTTC. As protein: CASSKSGASHRYEQYF.

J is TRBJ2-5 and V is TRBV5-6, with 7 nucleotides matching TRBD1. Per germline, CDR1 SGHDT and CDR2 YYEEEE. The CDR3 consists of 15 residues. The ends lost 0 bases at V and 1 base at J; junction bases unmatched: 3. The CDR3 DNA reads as TGTGCCAGCAGCTTGGAGGACAGGCTCCAAGAGACCCAGTACTTC. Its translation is CASSLEDRLQETQYF.

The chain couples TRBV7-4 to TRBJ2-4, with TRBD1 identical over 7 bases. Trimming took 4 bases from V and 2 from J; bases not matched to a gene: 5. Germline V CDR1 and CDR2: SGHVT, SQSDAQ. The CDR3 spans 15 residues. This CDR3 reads CASSWGQSTKNIQYF. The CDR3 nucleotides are TGTGCCAGCAGCTGGGGACAGTCTACCAAAAACATTCAGTACTTC.

In DNA form, the CDR3 reads TGTGCCAGCAGCTTAGTGTCGGTTGAAGCTTTCTTT. The encoded protein is CASSLVSVEAFF. The V call is TRBV7-9, the J call TRBJ1-1, with D uncertain. Germline CDR1 SEHNR, CDR2 FQNEAQ (reference sequence). V was trimmed by 1 base and J by 7 bases, leaving 7 bases between them. The CDR3 consists of 12 residues.

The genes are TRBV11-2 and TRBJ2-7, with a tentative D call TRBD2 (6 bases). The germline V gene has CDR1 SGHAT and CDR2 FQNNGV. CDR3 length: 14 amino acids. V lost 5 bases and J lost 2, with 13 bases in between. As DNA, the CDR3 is TGTGCCAGCAGCCGGACACGGGGGACCTACGAGCAGTACTTC. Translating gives CASSRTRGTYEQYF. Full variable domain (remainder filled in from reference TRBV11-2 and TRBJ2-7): EAGVAQSPRYKIIEKRQSVAFWCNPISGHATLYWYQQILGQGPKLLIQFQNNGVVDDSQLPKDRFSAERLKGVDSTLKIQPAKLEDSAVYLCASSRTRGTYEQYFGPGTRLTVT.

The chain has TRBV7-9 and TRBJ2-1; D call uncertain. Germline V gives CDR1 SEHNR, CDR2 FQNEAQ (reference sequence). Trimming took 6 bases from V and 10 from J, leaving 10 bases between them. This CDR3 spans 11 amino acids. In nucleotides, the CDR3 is TGTGCCAGCAGGCCATTGGAGGAGCAGTTCTTC. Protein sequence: CASRPLEEQFF.

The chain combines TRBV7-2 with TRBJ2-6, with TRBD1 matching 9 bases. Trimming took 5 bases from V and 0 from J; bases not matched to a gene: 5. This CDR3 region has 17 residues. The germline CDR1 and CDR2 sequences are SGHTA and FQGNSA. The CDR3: CASSAGTGSSGANVLTF. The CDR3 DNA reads TGTGCCAGCAGCGCCGGGACAGGGAGCTCTGGGGCCAACGTCCTGACTTTC.

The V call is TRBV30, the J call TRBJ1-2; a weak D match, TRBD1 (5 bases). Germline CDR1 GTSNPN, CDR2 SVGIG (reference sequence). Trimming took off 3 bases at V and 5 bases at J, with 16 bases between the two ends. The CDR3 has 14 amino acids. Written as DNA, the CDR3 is TGTGCCTGGAGAAGGACCCGGGGGATTTATGGCTACACCTTC. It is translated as CAWRRTRGIYGYTF. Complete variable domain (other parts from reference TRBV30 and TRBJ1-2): SQTIHQWPATLVQPVGSPLSLECTVEGTSNPNLYWYRQAAGRGLQLLFYSVGIGQISSEVPQNLSASRPQDRQFILSSKKLLLSDSGFYLCAWRRTRGIYGYTFGSGTRLTVV.

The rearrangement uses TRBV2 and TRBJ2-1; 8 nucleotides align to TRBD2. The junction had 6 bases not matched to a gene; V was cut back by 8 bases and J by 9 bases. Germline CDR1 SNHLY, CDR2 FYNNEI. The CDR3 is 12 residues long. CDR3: CASRGGLSEQFF. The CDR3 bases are TGTGCCAGCCGGGGGGGACTGAGTGAGCAGTTCTTC.

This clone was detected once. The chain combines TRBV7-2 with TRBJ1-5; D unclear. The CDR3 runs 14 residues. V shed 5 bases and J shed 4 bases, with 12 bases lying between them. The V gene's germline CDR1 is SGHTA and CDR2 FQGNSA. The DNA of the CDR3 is TGTGCCAGCAGCCCTGGGCTGAAAAATCAGCCCCAGCATTTT. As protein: CASSPGLKNQPQHF.

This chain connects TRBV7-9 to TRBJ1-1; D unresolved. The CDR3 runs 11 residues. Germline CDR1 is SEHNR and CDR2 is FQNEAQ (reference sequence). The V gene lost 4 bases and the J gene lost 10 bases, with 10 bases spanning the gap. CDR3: CASSSSRGAFF. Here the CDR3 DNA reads TGTGCCAGCAGCTCCTCTCGAGGAGCTTTCTTT.

CDR3 coding DNA: TGTGCCAGCTTGGGACTCCCGTTAGGGGAGACCCAGTACTTC. Its translation is CASLGLPLGETQYF. This chain joins TRBV28 and TRBJ2-5; TRBD2 might be the D (6 bases). This CDR3 is 14 amino acids long. V shed 8 bases and J shed 5 bases, with 18 bases lying between them. Germline lookup yields CDR1 MDHEN and CDR2 SYDVKM.

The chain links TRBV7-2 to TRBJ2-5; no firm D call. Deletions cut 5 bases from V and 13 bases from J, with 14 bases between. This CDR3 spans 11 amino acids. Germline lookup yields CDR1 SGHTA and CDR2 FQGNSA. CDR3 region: CASSARIDRYF. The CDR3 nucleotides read TGTGCCAGCAGCGCGCGAATTGATCGGTACTTC.

For the CDR3, the DNA is TGTGCCAGCAATCAGGCAGGGCCTAACTATGGCTACACCTTC. This encodes CASNQAGPNYGYTF. The gene calls are TRBV6-5 and TRBJ1-2, with D tentatively TRBD1 (5 bases). This CDR3 region has 14 residues. Between the trimmed V and J ends, which lost 7 bases and 0 bases, there was a span of 12 bases. Germline CDR1 reads MNHEY; CDR2 reads SVGAGI.

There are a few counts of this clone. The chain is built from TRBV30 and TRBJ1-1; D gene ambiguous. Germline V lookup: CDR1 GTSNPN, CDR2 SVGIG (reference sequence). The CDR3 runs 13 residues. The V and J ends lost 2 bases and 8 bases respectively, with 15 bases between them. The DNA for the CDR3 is TGTGCCTGGAGTACCTCTAACCCGGGAGAAGCTTTCTTT. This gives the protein CAWSTSNPGEAFF.